Listed here are 14 T cell receptor beta chains from one sample, sequenced in a study of shared clonotypes between healthy human individuals. CD45RO negativity and positive selection for CCR7 defined naive CD8 cells, a population that excluded terminally differentiated effector memory CD45RA+ cells. Assay: immunoSEQ multiplex PCR; the TCRdb copy retains only in-frame clones and omits some. The sample lists around 2,000,000 clones, 85% to 95% seen once, with over 1.5% in the top ten. Sequencing was done on a sample of naive CD8+ T cells from PBMCs. The receptor source for this set is a man between 18 and 29 years old in good health. Some clones in this sample may be carry-over from other donors' samples.

V usage is TRBV7-9 and J usage is TRBJ2-1; 7 bases map to TRBD2. This CDR3 is built from 17 residues. V was clipped by 1 base and J by 5 bases; unmatched bases: 11. The germline V gene has CDR1 SEHNR and CDR2 FQNEAQ (reference sequence). CDR3 region: CASSLGGVLAADNEQFF. Written as DNA, the CDR3 is TGTGCCAGCAGCTTAGGGGGTGTCCTAGCGGCGGACAATGAGCAGTTCTTC.

The chain recombines TRBV6-6 with TRBJ1-1; D is perhaps TRBD1 (5 bases). Deletions cut 10 bases from V and 6 bases from J, with 24 bases between. CDR3 length: 15 amino acids. The germline V gene has CDR1 MNHNY and CDR2 SVGAGI (reference sequence). DNA of the CDR3: TGTGCCACTGGAAACGAGGGGTCGGTAAGCGCTGAAGCTTTCTTT. This translates into CATGNEGSVSAEAFF.

This clone was picked up one time. The genes are TRBV13 and TRBJ2-3; possible D gene TRBD1, 6 bases. Trimming took off 5 bases at V and 4 bases at J, with 19 bases between the two ends. The CDR3 runs to 16 residues. Looked up from germline, CDR1 is PRHDT and CDR2 is FYEKMQ (reference sequence). The CDR3 loop is CASSPKGHGGPDTQYF. CDR3 in DNA: TGTGCCAGCAGCCCCAAGGGACACGGAGGCCCAGATACGCAGTATTTT.

The table lists this clone with a count of one. The gene calls are TRBV27 and TRBJ1-1; TRBD1 matches at 8 bases. Germline CDR1 reads MNHEY; CDR2 reads SMNVEV (reference sequence). The CDR3 sequence is 14 residues long. V lost 2 bases to trimming and J lost 6 bases; unmatched junction nucleotides: 5. The CDR3 region is CASSLLDRGAEAFF. The CDR3, as DNA: TGTGCCAGCAGTTTACTCGACAGGGGAGCTGAAGCTTTCTTT.

The chain links TRBV18 to TRBJ2-1; the D gene could be TRBD1 or TRBD2 (5 bases each). Germline V gene sequence: CDR1 KGHSH, CDR2 LQKENI. V shed 0 bases and J shed 15 bases, with 12 bases lying between them. The CDR3 has 12 residues. The CDR3 nucleotides read TGTGCCAGCTCACCACCCACCGGGACGGGGTTCTTC. It translates to CASSPPTGTGFF.

The chain carries TRBV29-1 and TRBJ1-2; TRBD1 is a possible D gene (6 bases). The V end lost 6 bases, the J end lost 3 bases, and 17 bases lay between the germline ends. CDR1 and CDR2 from the germline V gene are SQVTM and ANQGSEA. The CDR3 has 14 residues. DNA of the CDR3: TGCAGCGTCGGCGCTCAGGGGTACGACTATGGCTACACCTTC. Translating gives CSVGAQGYDYGYTF.

As to this clone: Other DNA sequences in this sample translate to the same CDR3. This chain connects TRBV5-4 to TRBJ2-3; 7 nucleotides line up with TRBD2. The germline V gene has CDR1 SGHNT and CDR2 YYREEE (reference sequence). J was trimmed by 4 bases and V by 1 base; bases with no gene match: 6. The CDR3 is 15 residues long. The CDR3 sequence is CASSLRRERADTQYF. CDR3 sequence (DNA): TGTGCCAGCAGCTTGCGGCGGGAGAGGGCAGATACGCAGTATTTT. Full variable domain (remainder filled in from reference TRBV5-4 and TRBJ2-3): ETGVTQSPTHLIKTRGQQVTLRCSSQSGHNTVSWYQQALGQGPQFIFQYYREEENGRGNFPPRFSGLQFPNYSSELNVNALELDDSALYLCASSLRRERADTQYFGPGTRLTVL.

This chain uses TRBV4-1 with TRBJ2-1; no reliable D call. Trimming pared 1 base from V and 0 bases from J, leaving 10 bases between. Germline CDR1 is MGHRA and CDR2 is YSYEKL. The CDR3 has 16 amino acids. CDR3 nucleotides: TGCGCCAGCAGCCAAGGCGCCGTCGCCTCCTACAATGAGCAGTTCTTC. Its translation is CASSQGAVASYNEQFF.

The chain is built from TRBV28 and TRBJ1-1; D perhaps matches TRBD1 (5 bases). Germline lookup yields CDR1 MDHEN and CDR2 SYDVKM. Trimming pared 5 bases from V and 4 bases from J, leaving 11 bases between. The CDR3 has 13 amino acids. This chain's CDR3 is CASSKGVGTEAFF. The CDR3 DNA is TGTGCCAGCAGTAAAGGGGTGGGCACTGAAGCTTTCTTT.

The rearrangement joins TRBV7-6 to TRBJ2-1; TRBD2 matches at 11 bases. The CDR3 runs to 16 residues. With V trimmed by 2 bases and J by 8 bases, 8 bases remained unmatched. The germline V gene encodes CDR1 SGHVS and CDR2 FNYEAQ. The CDR3 protein is CASSLKTSGRPDEQFF. The DNA for the CDR3 is TGTGCCAGCAGCTTAAAAACTAGCGGGAGACCCGATGAGCAGTTCTTC. The complete variable domain, with remaining parts taken from reference TRBV7-6 and TRBJ2-1, reads GAGVSQSPRYKVTKRGQDVALRCDPISGHVSLYWYRQALGQGPEFLTYFNYEAQQDKSGLPNDRFSAERPEGSISTLTIQRTEQRDSAMYRCASSLKTSGRPDEQFFGPGTRLTVL.

For this clone: The same CDR3 arises from other DNA sequences in this sample as well. The rearrangement joins TRBV7-9 to TRBJ2-1; 14 bases match TRBD2. The CDR3 consists of 15 residues. Losses at the gene ends were 3 bases for V and 7 bases for J; bases not matched to a gene: 2. Germline CDR1 and CDR2: SEHNR and FQNEAQ (reference sequence). The CDR3 sequence: CASSFRLAGGNEQFF. DNA for the CDR3: TGTGCCAGCAGCTTCCGACTAGCGGGAGGGAATGAGCAGTTCTTC.

The chain recombines TRBV27 with TRBJ2-7, with D unclear. CDR3 length equals 16 residues. V dropped 0 bases and J dropped 3 bases, with 15 bases sitting between them. Germline V CDR1 and CDR2: MNHEY, SMNVEV (reference sequence). The CDR3 reads CASSLSIGEAYYEQYF. The CDR3 bases are TGTGCCAGCAGTTTATCAATCGGAGAGGCGTACTACGAGCAGTACTTC.

The sample holds a few counts of this clone. The chain carries TRBV7-6 and TRBJ1-1, with TRBD1 as a possible D gene (5 bases). Germline lookup yields CDR1 SGHVS and CDR2 FNYEAQ. The CDR3 has 18 amino acids. Trimming pared 0 bases from V and 1 base from J, leaving 18 bases between. CDR3 nucleotide sequence: TGTGCCAGCAGCTTAGCGCTTCGGGCATCGGGGGGGAACACTGAAGCTTTCTTT. It translates to CASSLALRASGGNTEAFF.

This chain connects TRBV25-1 to TRBJ2-6; possible D gene TRBD1, 5 bases. Trimming removed 6 bases at V and 3 bases at J, with 9 bases between. CDR1 and CDR2 from the germline V gene are MGHDK and SYGVNS. The CDR3 runs 14 residues. The DNA of the CDR3 is TGTGCCAGCAGCGTAGGGGTTGGGGCCAACGTCCTGACTTTC. Residues: CASSVGVGANVLTF.